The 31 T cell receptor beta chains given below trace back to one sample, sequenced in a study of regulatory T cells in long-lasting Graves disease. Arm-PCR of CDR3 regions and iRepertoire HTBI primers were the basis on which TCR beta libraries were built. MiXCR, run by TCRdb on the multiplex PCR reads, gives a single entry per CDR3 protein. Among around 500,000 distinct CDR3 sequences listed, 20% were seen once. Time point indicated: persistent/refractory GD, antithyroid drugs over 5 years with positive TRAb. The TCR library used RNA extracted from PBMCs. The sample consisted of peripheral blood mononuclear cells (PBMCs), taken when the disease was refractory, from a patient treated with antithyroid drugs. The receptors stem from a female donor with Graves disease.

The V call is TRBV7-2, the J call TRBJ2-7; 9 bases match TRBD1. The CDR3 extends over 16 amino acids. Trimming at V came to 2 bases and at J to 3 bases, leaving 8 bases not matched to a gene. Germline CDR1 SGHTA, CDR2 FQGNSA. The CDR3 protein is CASSLRRTGGYYEQYF. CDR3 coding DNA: TGTGCCAGCAGCTTAAGGCGAACAGGGGGCTACTACGAGCAGTACTTC.

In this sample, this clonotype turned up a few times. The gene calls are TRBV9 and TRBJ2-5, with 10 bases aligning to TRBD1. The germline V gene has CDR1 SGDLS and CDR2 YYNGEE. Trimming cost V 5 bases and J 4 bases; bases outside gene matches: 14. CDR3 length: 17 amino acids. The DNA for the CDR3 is TGTGCCAGCAGTCCACCCGACAGGGGGCGACCCCCAGAGACCCAGTACTTC. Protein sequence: CASSPPDRGRPPETQYF.

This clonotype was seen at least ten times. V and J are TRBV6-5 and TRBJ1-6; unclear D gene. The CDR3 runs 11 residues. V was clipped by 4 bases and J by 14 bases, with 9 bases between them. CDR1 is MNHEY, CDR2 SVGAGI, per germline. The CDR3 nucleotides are TGTGCCAGCAGTTTGTCGGAGGCCCTCCACTTT. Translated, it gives CASSLSEALHF.

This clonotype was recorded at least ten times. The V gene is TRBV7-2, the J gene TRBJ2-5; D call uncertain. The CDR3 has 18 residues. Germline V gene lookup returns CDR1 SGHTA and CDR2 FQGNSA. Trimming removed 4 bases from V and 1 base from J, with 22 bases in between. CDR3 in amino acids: CASSSYVIGEPSQETQYF. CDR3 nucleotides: TGTGCCAGCAGCTCATACGTCATCGGAGAACCATCCCAAGAGACCCAGTACTTC.

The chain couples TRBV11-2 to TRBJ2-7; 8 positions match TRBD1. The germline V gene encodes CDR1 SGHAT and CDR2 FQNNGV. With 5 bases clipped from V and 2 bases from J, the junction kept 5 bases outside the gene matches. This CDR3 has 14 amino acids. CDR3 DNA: TGTGCCAGCAGCCAGGACAGGGCTCCCTACGAGCAGTACTTC. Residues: CASSQDRAPYEQYF. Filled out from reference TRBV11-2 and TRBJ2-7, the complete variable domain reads EAGVAQSPRYKIIEKRQSVAFWCNPISGHATLYWYQQILGQGPKLLIQFQNNGVVDDSQLPKDRFSAERLKGVDSTLKIQPAKLEDSAVYLCASSQDRAPYEQYFGPGTRLTVT.

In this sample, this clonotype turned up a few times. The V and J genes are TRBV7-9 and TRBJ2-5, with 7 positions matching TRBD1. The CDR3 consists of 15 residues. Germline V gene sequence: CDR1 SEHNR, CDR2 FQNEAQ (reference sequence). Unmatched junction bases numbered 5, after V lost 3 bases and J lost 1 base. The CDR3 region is CASSFPRDSQETQYF. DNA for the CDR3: TGTGCCAGCAGCTTCCCGAGGGACAGCCAAGAGACCCAGTACTTC.

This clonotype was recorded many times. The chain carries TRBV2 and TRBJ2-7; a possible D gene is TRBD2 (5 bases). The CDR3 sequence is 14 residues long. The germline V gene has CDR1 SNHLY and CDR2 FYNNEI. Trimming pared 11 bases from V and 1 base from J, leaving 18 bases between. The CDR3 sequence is CAVLGVEFSYEQYF. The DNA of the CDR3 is TGTGCCGTACTCGGGGTAGAATTTTCCTACGAGCAGTACTTC.

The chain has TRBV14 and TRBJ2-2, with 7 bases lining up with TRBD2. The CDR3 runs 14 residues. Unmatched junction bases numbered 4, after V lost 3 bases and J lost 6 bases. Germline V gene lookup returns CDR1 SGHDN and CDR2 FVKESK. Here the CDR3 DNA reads TGTGCCAGCAGCCAGCGGGAGAATGCCGGGGAGCTGTTTTTT. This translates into CASSQRENAGELFF.

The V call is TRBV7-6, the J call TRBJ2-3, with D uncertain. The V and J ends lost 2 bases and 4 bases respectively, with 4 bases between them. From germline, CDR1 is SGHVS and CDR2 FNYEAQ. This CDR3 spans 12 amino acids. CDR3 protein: CASSLRPDTQYF. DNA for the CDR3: TGTGCCAGCAGCTTACGCCCAGATACGCAGTATTTT.

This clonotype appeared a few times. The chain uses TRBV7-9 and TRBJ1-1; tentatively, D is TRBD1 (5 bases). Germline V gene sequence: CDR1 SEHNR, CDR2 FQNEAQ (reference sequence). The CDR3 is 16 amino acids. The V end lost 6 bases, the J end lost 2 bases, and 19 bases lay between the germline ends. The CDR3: CASSHGRQGRNTEAFF. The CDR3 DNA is TGTGCCAGCAGTCACGGTCGGCAGGGTCGAAACACTGAAGCTTTCTTT. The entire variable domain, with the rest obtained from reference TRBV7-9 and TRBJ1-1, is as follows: DTGVSQNPRHKITKRGQNVTFRCDPISEHNRLYWYRQTLGQGPEFLTYFQNEAQLEKSRLLSDRFSAERPKGSFSTLEIQRTEQGDSAMYLCASSHGRQGRNTEAFFGQGTRLTVV.

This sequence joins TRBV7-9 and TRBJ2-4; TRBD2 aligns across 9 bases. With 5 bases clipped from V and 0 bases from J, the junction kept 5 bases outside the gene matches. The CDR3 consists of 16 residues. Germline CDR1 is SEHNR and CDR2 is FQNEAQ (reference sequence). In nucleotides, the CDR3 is TGTGCCAGCAGCCCCGTAGCGGGGGCAGCCAAAAACATTCAGTACTTC. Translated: CASSPVAGAAKNIQYF.

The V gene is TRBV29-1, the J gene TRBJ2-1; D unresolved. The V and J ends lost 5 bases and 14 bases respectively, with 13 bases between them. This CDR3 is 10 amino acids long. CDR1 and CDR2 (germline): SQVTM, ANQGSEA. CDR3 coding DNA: TGCAGCGTTCGTGACACTGGGGAGTTCTTC. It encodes CSVRDTGEFF.

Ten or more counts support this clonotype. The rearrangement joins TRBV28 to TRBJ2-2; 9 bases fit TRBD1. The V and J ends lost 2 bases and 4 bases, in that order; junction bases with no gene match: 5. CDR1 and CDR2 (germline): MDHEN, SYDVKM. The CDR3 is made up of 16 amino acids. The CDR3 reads CASSLPQGAGTGELFF. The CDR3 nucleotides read TGTGCCAGCAGTTTACCACAGGGGGCGGGCACCGGGGAGCTGTTTTTT.

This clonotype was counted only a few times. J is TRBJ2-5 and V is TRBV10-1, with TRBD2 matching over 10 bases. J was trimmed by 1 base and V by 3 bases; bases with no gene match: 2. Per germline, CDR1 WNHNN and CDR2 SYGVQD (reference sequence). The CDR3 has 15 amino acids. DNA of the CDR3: TGCGCCAGCAGTGATAGCGGGGGGCCCCAAGAGACCCAGTACTTC. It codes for CASSDSGGPQETQYF.

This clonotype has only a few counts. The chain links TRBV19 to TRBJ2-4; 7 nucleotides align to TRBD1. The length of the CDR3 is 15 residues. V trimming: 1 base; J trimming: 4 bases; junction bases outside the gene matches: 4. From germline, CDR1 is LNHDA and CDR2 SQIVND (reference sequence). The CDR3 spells CASSIVSTGKNIQYF. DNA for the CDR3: TGTGCCAGTAGTATAGTCTCGACAGGGAAAAACATTCAGTACTTC.

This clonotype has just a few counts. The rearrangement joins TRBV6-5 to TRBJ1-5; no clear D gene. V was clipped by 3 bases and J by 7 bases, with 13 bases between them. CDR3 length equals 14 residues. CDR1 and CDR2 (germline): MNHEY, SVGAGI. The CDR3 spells CASSYLGSSQPQHF. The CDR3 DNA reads TGTGCCAGCAGTTATTTAGGATCTAGCCAGCCCCAGCATTTT.

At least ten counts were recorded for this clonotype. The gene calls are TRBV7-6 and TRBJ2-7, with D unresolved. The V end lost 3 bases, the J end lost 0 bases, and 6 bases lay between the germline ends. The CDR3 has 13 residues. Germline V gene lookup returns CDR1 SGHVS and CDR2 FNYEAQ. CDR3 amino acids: CASSFRYSYEQYF. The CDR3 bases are TGTGCCAGCAGCTTCCGTTACTCCTACGAGCAGTACTTC.

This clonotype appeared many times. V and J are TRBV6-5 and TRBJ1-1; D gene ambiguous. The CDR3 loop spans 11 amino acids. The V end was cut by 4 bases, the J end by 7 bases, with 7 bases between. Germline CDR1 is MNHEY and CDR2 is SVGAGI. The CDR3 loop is CASSSHLEAFF. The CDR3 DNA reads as TGTGCCAGCAGTTCACACCTTGAAGCTTTCTTT.

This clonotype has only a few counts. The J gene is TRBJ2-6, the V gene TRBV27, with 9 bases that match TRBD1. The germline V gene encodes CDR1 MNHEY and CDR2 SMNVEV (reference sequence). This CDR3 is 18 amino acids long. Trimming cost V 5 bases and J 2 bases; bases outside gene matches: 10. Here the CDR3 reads CASSNPGQGVTGANVLTF. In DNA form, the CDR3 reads TGTGCCAGCAGTAATCCGGGACAGGGTGTCACTGGGGCCAACGTCCTGACTTTC.

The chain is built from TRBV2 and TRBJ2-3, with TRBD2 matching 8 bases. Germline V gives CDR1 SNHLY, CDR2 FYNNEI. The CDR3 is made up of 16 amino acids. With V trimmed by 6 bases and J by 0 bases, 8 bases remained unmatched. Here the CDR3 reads CASSLRAGGSTDTQYF. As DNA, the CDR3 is TGTGCCAGCAGCCTTCGGGCGGGGGGAAGCACAGATACGCAGTATTTT.

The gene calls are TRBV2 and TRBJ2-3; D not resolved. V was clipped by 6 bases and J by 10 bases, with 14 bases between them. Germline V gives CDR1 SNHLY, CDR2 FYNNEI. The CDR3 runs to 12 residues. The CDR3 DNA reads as TGTGCCAGCAGACGGGCTGGGATCGCGCAGTATTTT. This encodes CASRRAGIAQYF.

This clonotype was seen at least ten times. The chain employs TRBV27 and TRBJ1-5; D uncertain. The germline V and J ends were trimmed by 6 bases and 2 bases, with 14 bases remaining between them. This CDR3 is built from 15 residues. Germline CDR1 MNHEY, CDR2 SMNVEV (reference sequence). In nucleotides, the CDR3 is TGTGCCAGCAGCCATGGGGTGGGAGGCAATCAGCCCCAGCATTTT. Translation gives CASSHGVGGNQPQHF.

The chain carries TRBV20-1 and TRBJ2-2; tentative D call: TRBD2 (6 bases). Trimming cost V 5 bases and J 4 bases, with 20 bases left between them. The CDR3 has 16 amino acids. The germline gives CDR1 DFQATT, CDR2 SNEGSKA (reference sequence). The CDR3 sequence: CSAPHGLREGTGELFF. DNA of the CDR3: TGCAGTGCTCCCCACGGACTACGCGAGGGCACCGGGGAGCTGTTTTTT.

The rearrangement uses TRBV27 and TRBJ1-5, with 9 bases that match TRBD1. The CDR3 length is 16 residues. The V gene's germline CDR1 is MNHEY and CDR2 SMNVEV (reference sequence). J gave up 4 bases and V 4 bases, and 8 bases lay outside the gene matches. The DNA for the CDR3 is TGTGCCAGCAGTTCCCACGGGACAGGGAGTAATCAGCCCCAGCATTTT. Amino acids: CASSSHGTGSNQPQHF.

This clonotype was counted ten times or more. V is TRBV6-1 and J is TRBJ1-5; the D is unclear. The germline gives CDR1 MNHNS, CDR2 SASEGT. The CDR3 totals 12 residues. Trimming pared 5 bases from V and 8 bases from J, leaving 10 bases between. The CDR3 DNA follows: TGTGCCAGCAGTAAACAGTGGGAGCCCCAGCATTTT. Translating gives CASSKQWEPQHF.

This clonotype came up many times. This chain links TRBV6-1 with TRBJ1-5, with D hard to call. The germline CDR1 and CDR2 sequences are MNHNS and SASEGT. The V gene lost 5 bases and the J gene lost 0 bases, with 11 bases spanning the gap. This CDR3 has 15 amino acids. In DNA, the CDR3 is TGTGCCAGCAGTCTGGGGAGGACTAGCAATCAGCCCCAGCATTTT. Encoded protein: CASSLGRTSNQPQHF.

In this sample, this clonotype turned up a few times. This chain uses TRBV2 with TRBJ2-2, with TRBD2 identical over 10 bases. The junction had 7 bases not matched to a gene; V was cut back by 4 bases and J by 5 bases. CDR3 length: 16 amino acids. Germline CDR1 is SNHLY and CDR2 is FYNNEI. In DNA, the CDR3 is TGTGCCAGCAGTGTGTTAGCGGGAGGAGGTACCGGGGAGCTGTTTTTT. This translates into CASSVLAGGGTGELFF.

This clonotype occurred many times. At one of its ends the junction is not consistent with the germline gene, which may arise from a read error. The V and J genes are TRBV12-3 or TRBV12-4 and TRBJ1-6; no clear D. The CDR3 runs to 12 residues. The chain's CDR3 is CASSLVGSPLHF. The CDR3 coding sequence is TGTGCCAGCAGCTTAGTTGGGTCACCCCTCCACTTT.

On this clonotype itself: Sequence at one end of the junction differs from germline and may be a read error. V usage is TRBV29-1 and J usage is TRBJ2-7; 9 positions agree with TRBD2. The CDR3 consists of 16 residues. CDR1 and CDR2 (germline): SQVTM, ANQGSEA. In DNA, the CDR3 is TGCAGCGTTGAATTCCGGCGGGAGGGCCTCTCCAACGAGCAGTACTTC. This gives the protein CSVEFRREGLSNEQYF.

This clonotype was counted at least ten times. CDR3 protein: CASKRERQYF. Written as DNA, the CDR3 is TGTGCCAGCAAGCGGGAGCGGCAGTACTTC. The chain uses TRBV6-2 or TRBV6-3 and TRBJ2-5, with 8 bases lining up with TRBD2. Germline V gives CDR1 MNHEY, CDR2 SVGEGT. The CDR3 contains 10 residues. Trimming took 7 bases from V and 11 from J; bases not matched to a gene: 3.

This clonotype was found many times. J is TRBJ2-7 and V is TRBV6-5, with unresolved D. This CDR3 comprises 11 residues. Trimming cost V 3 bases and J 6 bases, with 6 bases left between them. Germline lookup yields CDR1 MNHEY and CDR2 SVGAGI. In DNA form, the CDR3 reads TGTGCCAGCAGTTATTTGTCCGAGCAGTACTTC. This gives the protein CASSYLSEQYF.